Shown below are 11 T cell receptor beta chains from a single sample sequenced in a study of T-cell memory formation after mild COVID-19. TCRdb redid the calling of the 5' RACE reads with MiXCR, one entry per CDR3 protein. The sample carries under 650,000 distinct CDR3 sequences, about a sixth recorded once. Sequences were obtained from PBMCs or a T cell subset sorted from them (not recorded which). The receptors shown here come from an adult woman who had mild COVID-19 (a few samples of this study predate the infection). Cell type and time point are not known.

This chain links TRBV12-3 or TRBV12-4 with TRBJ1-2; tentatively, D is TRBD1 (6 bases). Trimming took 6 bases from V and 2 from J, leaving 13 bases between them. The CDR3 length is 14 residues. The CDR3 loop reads CASSPTGLNYGYTF. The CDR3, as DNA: TGTGCCAGCAGCCCGACAGGACTGAACTATGGCTACACCTTC.

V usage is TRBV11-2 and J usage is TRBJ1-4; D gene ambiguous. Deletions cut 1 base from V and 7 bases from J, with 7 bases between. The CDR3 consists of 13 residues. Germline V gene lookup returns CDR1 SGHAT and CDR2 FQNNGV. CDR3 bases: TGTGCCAGCAGCTTAGCCCTGCGTGAAAAACTGTTTTTT. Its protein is CASSLALREKLFF.

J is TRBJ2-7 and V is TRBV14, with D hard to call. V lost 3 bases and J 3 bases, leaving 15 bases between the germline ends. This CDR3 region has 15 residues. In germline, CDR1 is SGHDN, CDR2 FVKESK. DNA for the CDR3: TGTGCCAGCAGCCAGACCGGGTCTCAGTACTACGAGCAGTACTTC. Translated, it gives CASSQTGSQYYEQYF.

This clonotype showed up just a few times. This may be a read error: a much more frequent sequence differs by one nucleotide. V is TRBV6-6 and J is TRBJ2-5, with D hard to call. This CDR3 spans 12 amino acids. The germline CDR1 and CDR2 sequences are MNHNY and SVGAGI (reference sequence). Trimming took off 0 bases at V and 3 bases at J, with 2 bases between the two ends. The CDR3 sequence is CASSYSEETQYF. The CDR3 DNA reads TGTGCCAGCAGTTACTCGGAAGAGACCCAGTACTTC.

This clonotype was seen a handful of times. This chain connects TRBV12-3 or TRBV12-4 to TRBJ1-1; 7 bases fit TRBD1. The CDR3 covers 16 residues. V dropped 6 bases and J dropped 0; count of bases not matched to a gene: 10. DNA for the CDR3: TGTGCCAGCAGCTTGCCCACCGGGACAGTGAACACTGAAGCTTTCTTT. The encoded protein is CASSLPTGTVNTEAFF.

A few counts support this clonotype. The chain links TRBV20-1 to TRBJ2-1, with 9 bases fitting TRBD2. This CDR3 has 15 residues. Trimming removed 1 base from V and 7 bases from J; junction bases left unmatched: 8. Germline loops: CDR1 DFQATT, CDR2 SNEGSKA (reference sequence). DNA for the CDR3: TGCAGTGCTAGAGCAGCGGGGGGTGTCCTAAATGAGCAGTTCTTC. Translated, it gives CSARAAGGVLNEQFF.

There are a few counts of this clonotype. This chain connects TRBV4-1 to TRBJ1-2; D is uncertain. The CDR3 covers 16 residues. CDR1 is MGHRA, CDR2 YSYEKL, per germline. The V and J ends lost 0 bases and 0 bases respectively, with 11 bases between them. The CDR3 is CASSQEGDFTNYGYTF. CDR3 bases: TGCGCCAGCAGCCAAGAGGGCGACTTTACTAACTATGGCTACACCTTC.

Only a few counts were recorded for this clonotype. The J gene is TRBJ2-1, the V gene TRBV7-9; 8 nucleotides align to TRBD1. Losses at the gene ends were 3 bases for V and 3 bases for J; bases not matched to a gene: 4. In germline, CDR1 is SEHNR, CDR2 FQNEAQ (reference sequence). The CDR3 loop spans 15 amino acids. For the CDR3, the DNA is TGTGCCAGCAGCTTTCGGACAGGGCGCTACAATGAGCAGTTCTTC. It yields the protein CASSFRTGRYNEQFF.

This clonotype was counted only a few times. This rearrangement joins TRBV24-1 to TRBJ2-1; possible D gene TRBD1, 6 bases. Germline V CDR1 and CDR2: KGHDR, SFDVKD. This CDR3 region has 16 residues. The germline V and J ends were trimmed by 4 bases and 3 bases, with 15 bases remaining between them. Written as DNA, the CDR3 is TGTGCCACCAGTGACCCAAGGACAGAACACTACAATGAGCAGTTCTTC. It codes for CATSDPRTEHYNEQFF.

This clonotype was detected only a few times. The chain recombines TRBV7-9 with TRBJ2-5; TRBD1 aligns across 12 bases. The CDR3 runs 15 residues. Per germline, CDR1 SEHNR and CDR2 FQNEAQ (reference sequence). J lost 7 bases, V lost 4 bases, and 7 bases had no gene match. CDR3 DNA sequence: TGTGCCAGCAGCTCAGGGGGGACAGGGGGCAGGACCCAGTACTTC. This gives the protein CASSSGGTGGRTQYF.

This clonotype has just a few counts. CDR3 sequence (DNA): TGCGCCAGCAGCCACGGATTGGAGGGATTCCGCTCAAGCTCCTACGAGCAGTACTTC. It encodes CASSHGLEGFRSSSYEQYF. The J gene is TRBJ2-7, the V gene TRBV4-1; TRBD2 is a possible D gene (6 bases). The CDR3 sequence is 19 residues long. From germline, CDR1 is MGHRA and CDR2 YSYEKL. V was trimmed by 3 bases and J by 0 bases, leaving 24 bases between them.